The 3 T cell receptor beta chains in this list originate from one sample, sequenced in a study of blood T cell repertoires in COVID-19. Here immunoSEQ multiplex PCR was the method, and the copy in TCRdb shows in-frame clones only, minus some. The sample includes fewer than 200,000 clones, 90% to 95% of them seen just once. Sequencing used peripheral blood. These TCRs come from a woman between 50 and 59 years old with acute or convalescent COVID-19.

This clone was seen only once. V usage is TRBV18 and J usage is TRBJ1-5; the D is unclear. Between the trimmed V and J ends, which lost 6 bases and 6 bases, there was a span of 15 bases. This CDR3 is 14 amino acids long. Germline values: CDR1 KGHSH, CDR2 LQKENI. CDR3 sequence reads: CASSSSRSGQPQHF. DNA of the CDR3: TGTGCCAGCTCGTCCTCCCGGTCGGGTCAGCCCCAGCATTTT.

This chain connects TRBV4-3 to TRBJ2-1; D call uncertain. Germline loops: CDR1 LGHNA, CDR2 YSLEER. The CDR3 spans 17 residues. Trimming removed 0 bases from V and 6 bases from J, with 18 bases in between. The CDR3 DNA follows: TGCGCCAGCAGCCAAGACCCTCCTACCATTAACCTCAATGAGCAGTTCTTC. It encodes CASSQDPPTINLNEQFF.

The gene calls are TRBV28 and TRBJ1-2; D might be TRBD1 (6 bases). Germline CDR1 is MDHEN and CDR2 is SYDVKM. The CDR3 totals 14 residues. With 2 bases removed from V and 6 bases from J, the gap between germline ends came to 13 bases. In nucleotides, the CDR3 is TGTGCCAGCAGTTTAAATTGGGCAGGGGATGGCTACACCTTC. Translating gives CASSLNWAGDGYTF.